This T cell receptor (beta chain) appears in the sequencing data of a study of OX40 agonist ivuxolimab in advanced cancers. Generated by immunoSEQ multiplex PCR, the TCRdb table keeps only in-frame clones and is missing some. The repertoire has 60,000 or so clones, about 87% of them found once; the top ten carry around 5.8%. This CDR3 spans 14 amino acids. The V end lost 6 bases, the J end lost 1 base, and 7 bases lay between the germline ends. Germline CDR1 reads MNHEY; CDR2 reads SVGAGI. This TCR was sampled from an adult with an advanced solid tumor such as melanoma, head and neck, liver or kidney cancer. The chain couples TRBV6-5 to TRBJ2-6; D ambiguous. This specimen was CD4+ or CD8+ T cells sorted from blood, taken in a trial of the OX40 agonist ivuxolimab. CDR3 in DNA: TGTGCCAGCAGACGTGCTTCTGGGGCCAACGTCCTGACTTTC. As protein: CASRRASGANVLTF.